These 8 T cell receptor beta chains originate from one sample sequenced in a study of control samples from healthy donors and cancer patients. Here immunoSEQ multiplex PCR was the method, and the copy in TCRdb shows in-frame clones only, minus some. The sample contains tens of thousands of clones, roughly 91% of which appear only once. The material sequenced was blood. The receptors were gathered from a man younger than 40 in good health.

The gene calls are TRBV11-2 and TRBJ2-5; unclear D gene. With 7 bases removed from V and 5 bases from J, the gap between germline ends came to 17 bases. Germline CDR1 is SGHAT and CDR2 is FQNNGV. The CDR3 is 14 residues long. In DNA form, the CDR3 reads TGTGCCAGCAACCTCGGCGAGACGACGGAGACCCAGTACTTC. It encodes CASNLGETTETQYF.

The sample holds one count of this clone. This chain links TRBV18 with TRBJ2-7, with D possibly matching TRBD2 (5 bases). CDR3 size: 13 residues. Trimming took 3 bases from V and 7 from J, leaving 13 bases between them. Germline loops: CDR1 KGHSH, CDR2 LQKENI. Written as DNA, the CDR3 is TGTGCCAGCTCACCGGCGGACCGGAGGGAGCAGTACTTC. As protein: CASSPADRREQYF.

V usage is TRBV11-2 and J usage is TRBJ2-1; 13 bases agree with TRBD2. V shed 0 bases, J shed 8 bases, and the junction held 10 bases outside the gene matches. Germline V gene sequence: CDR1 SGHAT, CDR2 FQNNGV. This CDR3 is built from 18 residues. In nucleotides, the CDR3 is TGTGCCAGCAGCTTAGATCTTCCGGGACTAGCGGGGAAGTATGAGCAGTTCTTC. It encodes CASSLDLPGLAGKYEQFF.

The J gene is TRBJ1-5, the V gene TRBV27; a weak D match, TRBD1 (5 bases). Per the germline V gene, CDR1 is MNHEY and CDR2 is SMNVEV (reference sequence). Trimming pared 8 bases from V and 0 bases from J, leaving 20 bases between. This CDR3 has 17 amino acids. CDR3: CASSLTWSDNSNQPQHF. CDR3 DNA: TGTGCCAGCTCCCTGACCTGGTCGGACAATAGCAATCAGCCCCAGCATTTT.

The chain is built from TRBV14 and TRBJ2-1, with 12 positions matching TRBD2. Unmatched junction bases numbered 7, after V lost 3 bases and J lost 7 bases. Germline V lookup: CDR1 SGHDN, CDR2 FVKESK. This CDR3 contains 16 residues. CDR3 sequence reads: CASSHLLAGGPNEQFF. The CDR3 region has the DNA TGTGCCAGCAGCCACCTACTAGCGGGGGGTCCGAATGAGCAGTTCTTC.

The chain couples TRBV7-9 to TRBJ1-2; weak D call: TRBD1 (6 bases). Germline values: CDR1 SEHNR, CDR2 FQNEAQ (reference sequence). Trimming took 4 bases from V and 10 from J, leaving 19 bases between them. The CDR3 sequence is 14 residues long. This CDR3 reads CASSSGTPELVYTF. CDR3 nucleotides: TGTGCCAGCAGCTCCGGGACACCGGAGCTAGTCTACACCTTC.

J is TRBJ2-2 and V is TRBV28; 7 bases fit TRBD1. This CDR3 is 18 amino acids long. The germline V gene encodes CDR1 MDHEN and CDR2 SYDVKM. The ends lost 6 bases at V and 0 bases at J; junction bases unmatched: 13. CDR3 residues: CASSRSLRGSANTGELFF. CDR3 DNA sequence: TGTGCCAGCAGCCGAAGCCTCAGGGGGTCCGCGAACACCGGGGAGCTGTTTTTT. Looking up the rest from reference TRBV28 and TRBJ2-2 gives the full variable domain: DVKVTQSSRYLVKRTGEKVFLECVQDMDHENMFWYRQDPGLGLRLIYFSYDVKMKEKGDIPEGYSVSREKKERFSLILESASTNQTSMYLCASSRSLRGSANTGELFFGEGSRLTVL.

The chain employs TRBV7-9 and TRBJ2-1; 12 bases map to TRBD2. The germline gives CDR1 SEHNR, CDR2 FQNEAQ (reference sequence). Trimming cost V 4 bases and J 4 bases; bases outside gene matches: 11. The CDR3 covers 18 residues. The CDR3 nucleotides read TGTGCCAGCAGCTCCAATCTATATACTAGCGGGGGGTACAATGAGCAGTTCTTC. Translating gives CASSSNLYTSGGYNEQFF.